This record concerns one T cell receptor beta chain sequence. Original data processing: Researchers report that nucleated cell counts were estimated from reference gene primer amplification. Profiling relied on immunoSEQ multiplex PCR, and the TCRdb table lists in-frame clones only, not all of them. V and J calls and clone size are as listed in that table; D and trimming were resolved from the DNA. The table has about 130,000 clones, roughly 84% seen once. This entry comes from a study of blood T cell repertoires in COVID-19. For the study at large: PBMCs, B-cell-depleted T cells, or T cells were the source of the cDNA or gDNA that made up the material.

CDR3 size: 17 residues. Germline V gene data show CDR1 as SEHNR and CDR2 as FQNEAQ (reference sequence). V was pared by 1 base and J by 7 bases, with 17 bases between. The genes are TRBV7-9 and TRBJ1-6; tentative D call: TRBD1 (6 bases). This TCR came from a woman aged 80 or older with acute or convalescent COVID-19. Sequencing used peripheral blood. The CDR3 region is CASSLVGQQGGNSPLHF. As DNA, the CDR3 is TGTGCCAGCAGCTTAGTCGGGCAACAGGGCGGGAATTCACCCCTCCACTTT. The full variable domain, its missing parts supplied by reference TRBV7-9 and TRBJ1-6, is DTGVSQNPRHKITKRGQNVTFRCDPISEHNRLYWYRQTLGQGPEFLTYFQNEAQLEKSRLLSDRFSAERPKGSFSTLEIQRTEQGDSAMYLCASSLVGQQGGNSPLHFGNGTRLTVT.